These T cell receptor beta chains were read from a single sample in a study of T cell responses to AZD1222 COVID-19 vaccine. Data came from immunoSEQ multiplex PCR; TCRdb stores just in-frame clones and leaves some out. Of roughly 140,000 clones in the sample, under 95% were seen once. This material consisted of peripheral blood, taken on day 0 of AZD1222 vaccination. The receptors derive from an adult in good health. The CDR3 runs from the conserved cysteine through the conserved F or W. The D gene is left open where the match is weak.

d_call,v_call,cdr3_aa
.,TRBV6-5,CASSAGRRNTEAFF
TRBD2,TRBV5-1,CASSTGTSGRVYEQYF
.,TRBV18,CASSLNGGVSSYEQYF
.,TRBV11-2,CASSLEAADGNEQFF
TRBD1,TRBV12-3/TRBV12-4,CASSDRGLEQYF
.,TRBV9,CASGLGQNTEAFF
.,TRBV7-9,CASGGITGPEAFF
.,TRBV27,CASSLWSGANVLTF
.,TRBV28,CASSLWDRKISTNEKLFF
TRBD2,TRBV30,CAWSVGGRALEQFF
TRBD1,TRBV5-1,CASSSGTGTQETQYF
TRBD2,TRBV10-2,CASNPSGSGGEQYF